Below are 15 T cell receptor beta chains sequenced from a single sample in a study of T cell repertoires in cytomegalovirus infection. The antigens for these receptors are not known. In TCRdb, the reads were re-called with MiXCR into one record per CDR3 protein. The table includes about 89,000 distinct CDR3 sequences, 25% to 35% detected once. The source material was CD8+ T cells from cultured PBMCs, sampled from culture after CMV antigen stimulation. These receptors originate from a human donor in good health (CMV status not recorded). Some clones in this sample may be carry-over from other donors' samples.

This clonotype was seen just once. V gene TRBV6-6 combines with J gene TRBJ2-7; no clear D. This CDR3 comprises 14 residues. Germline values: CDR1 MNHNY, CDR2 SVGAGI (reference sequence). V dropped 5 bases and J dropped 5 bases, with 16 bases sitting between them. The CDR3 loop is CASSPLHSLDEQYF. As DNA, the CDR3 is TGTGCCAGCAGTCCGCTCCATAGTCTAGACGAGCAGTACTTC.

This clonotype was seen only a few times. The V gene is TRBV12-3 or TRBV12-4, the J gene TRBJ2-1, with D maybe TRBD1 (6 bases). Trimming removed 3 bases from V and 0 bases from J, with 24 bases in between. This CDR3 is built from 20 residues. The CDR3 bases are TGTGCCAGCAGTTTTCCCACATCAGACCGGGACAAGAGCTCCTACAATGAGCAGTTCTTC. Its protein is CASSFPTSDRDKSSYNEQFF.

In this sample, this clonotype turned up a few times. The chain has TRBV4-1 and TRBJ1-1, with D unclear. V lost 6 bases to trimming and J lost 3 bases, with 11 bases between them. Germline CDR1 and CDR2: MGHRA and YSYEKL. The CDR3 is 13 residues long. CDR3 amino acids: CASRTKAYTEAFF. The CDR3 bases are TGCGCCAGCAGGACAAAAGCTTACACTGAAGCTTTCTTT.

The J gene is TRBJ1-1, the V gene TRBV6-1, with 11 bases identical to TRBD1. The J segment lost 5 bases and the V segment lost 2 bases, leaving 7 bases of the junction unmatched. From germline, CDR1 is MNHNS and CDR2 SASEGT. This CDR3 contains 16 residues. CDR3 in amino acids: CASSESRTGGWTEAFF. The CDR3 region has the DNA TGTGCCAGCAGTGAATCTCGGACAGGGGGCTGGACTGAAGCTTTCTTT.

This clonotype has only a few counts. This chain connects TRBV15 to TRBJ1-2; D is uncertain. Trimming stripped 3 bases from V and 4 bases from J, with 15 bases between. Germline V CDR1 and CDR2: LNHNV, YYDKDF (reference sequence). The CDR3 sequence is 15 residues long. The CDR3, as DNA: TGTGCCACCAGCAGTGCCAGACAAGCACTCTATGGCTACACCTTC. It codes for CATSSARQALYGYTF.

The chain joins TRBV24-1 to TRBJ2-7; TRBD1 agrees at 7 bases. CDR3 size: 15 residues. CDR1 and CDR2 from the germline V gene are KGHDR and SFDVKD. After removal of 3 bases from V and 1 base from J, the junction contained 5 bases not matched to a gene. The chain's CDR3 is CATSDPRDSSYEQYF. The CDR3 DNA follows: TGTGCCACCAGTGATCCCCGGGACAGTTCCTACGAGCAGTACTTC.

CDR3 coding DNA: TGTGCCAGCAGTGAAACTAGCTACGAGCAGTACTTC. Its translation: CASSETSYEQYF. This chain links TRBV2 with TRBJ2-7; a possible D gene is TRBD2 (5 bases). Germline CDR1 reads SNHLY; CDR2 reads FYNNEI. CDR3 length equals 12 residues. Trimming stripped 2 bases from V and 3 bases from J, with 5 bases between.

The chain uses TRBV7-4 and TRBJ2-1; 11 bases agree with TRBD2. Germline V gene data show CDR1 as SGHVT and CDR2 as SQSDAQ. Trimming took 5 bases from V and 5 from J; bases not matched to a gene: 5. The CDR3 extends over 15 amino acids. The CDR3 DNA is TGTGCCAGCAGCATAATTAGCGGGGGGGACAATGAGCAGTTCTTC. As protein: CASSIISGGDNEQFF.

The chain joins TRBV10-3 to TRBJ2-7; D might be TRBD1 (6 bases). V lost 8 bases to trimming and J lost 6 bases, with 11 bases between them. The CDR3 has 11 residues. The V gene's germline CDR1 is ENHRY and CDR2 SYGVKD. The CDR3 coding sequence is TGTGCCATCGCAGCAGGGGCCGAGCAGTACTTC. It encodes CAIAAGAEQYF.

This clonotype was detected a few times. The rearrangement joins TRBV7-9 to TRBJ1-2; perhaps TRBD1 as D (5 bases). Germline V CDR1 and CDR2: SEHNR, FQNEAQ (reference sequence). CDR3 length equals 14 residues. Trimming pared 7 bases from V and 0 bases from J, leaving 12 bases between. The CDR3 loop reads CASISGLTNYGYTF. The CDR3 DNA reads as TGTGCCAGCATCTCAGGGTTAACTAACTATGGCTACACCTTC.

This clonotype was seen only a few times. This sequence joins TRBV6-1 and TRBJ1-1; no clear D. Germline V lookup: CDR1 MNHNS, CDR2 SASEGT. The CDR3 loop spans 14 amino acids. The V and J ends lost 6 bases and 1 base respectively, with 12 bases between them. CDR3 sequence reads: CASSSGSGNTEAFF. CDR3 nucleotides: TGTGCCAGCAGCTCGGGATCGGGGAACACTGAAGCTTTCTTT.

This clonotype was found once. The rearrangement joins TRBV19 to TRBJ1-1; TRBD1 might be the D (5 bases). Germline assignment: CDR1 LNHDA and CDR2 SQIVND (reference sequence). The V gene lost 2 bases and the J gene lost 3 bases, with 7 bases spanning the gap. The CDR3 contains 13 residues. CDR3 sequence: CASSISGHTEAFF. CDR3 DNA sequence: TGTGCCAGTAGTATATCGGGGCACACTGAAGCTTTCTTT.

The chain is built from TRBV6-2 or TRBV6-3 and TRBJ2-3, with 7 bases identical to TRBD2. The CDR3 contains 14 residues. V shed 2 bases, J shed 4 bases, and the junction held 3 bases outside the gene matches. Germline loops: CDR1 MNHEY, CDR2 SVGEGT. In nucleotides, the CDR3 is TGTGCCAGCAGTTACCCCGGACTAGCAGATACGCAGTATTTT. Translation gives CASSYPGLADTQYF.

This clonotype was seen at least ten times. The chain joins TRBV18 to TRBJ2-3; D not resolved. Trimming took 3 bases from V and 2 from J, leaving 15 bases between them. The germline gives CDR1 KGHSH, CDR2 LQKENI. The CDR3 has 16 amino acids. DNA of the CDR3: TGTGCCAGCTCACCGTTCCGGAGAACCGCCACAGATACGCAGTATTTT. Translating it yields CASSPFRRTATDTQYF.

CDR3 nucleotides: TGTGCCAGCAGTGAAATAGGTTTAGAGGCTAATGAAAAACTGTTTTTT. Its protein is CASSEIGLEANEKLFF. This chain uses TRBV2 with TRBJ1-4; D call uncertain. The CDR3 spans 16 residues. CDR1 and CDR2 (germline): SNHLY, FYNNEI. V gave up 2 bases and J gave up 3 bases, with 13 bases separating them.